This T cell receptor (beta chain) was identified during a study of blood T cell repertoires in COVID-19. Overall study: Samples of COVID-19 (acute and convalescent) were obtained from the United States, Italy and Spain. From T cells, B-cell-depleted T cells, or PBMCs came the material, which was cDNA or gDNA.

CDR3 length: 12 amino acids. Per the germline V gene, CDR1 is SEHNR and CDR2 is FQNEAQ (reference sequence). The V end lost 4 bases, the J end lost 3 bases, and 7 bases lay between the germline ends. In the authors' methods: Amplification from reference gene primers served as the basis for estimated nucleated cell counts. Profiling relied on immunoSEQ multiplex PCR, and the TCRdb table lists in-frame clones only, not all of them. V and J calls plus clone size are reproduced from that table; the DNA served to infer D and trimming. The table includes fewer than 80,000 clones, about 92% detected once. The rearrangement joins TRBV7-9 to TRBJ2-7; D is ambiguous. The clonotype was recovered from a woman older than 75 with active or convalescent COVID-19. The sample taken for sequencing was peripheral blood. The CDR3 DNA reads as TGTGCCAGCAGCTACGGAGACTACGAGCAGTACTTC. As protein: CASSYGDYEQYF.